The rows below give T cell receptor beta chains drawn from one sample of a study of blood T cell repertoires in COVID-19. Profiling relied on immunoSEQ multiplex PCR, and the TCRdb table lists in-frame clones only, not all of them. The sample lists around 400,000 clones, about 90% seen once, with 1% to 1.5% in the top ten. The sample comprised peripheral blood. The origin of the receptors is a middle-aged man with acute or convalescent COVID-19. CDR3s include the opening cysteine and the closing phenylalanine or tryptophan. Fields, in order: clone size, V gene, J gene, D gene, CDR3 protein, CDR3 DNA. The D gene is left open where the match is weak. Expanded clones get a size class; other rows say once, few or many, or leave the size out.

size: -; V: TRBV11-2; J: TRBJ2-1; D: TRBD1; CDR3: CASSSPGQGIYNEQFF; DNA: TGTGCCAGCAGCTCTCCCGGACAGGGTATCTACAATGAGCAGTTCTTC
size: -; V: TRBV29-1; J: TRBJ2-5; D: -; CDR3: CSVEDGTFQETQYF; DNA: TGCAGCGTTGAAGATGGGACATTTCAAGAGACCCAGTACTTC
size: -; V: TRBV4-2; J: TRBJ2-5; D: TRBD2; CDR3: CASSQVGAGSETQYF; DNA: TGTGCCAGCAGCCAAGTAGGAGCGGGGTCGGAGACCCAGTACTTC
size: once; V: TRBV5-1; J: TRBJ2-5; D: TRBD1; CDR3: CASTQGAVGQETQYF; DNA: TGCGCCAGCACCCAGGGGGCGGTGGGGCAAGAGACCCAGTACTTC
size: -; V: TRBV11-2; J: TRBJ2-3; D: TRBD2; CDR3: CASSQTREIGADTQYF; DNA: TGTGCCAGCAGCCAAACGCGGGAGATCGGGGCAGATACGCAGTATTTT
size: -; V: TRBV6-5; J: TRBJ1-5; D: TRBD1; CDR3: CASSSGQGERQPQHF; DNA: TGTGCCAGCAGCTCGGGACAGGGTGAGCGTCAGCCCCAGCATTTT
size: once; V: TRBV28; J: TRBJ1-5; D: -; CDR3: CASSWVSANQPQHF; DNA: TGTGCCAGCAGTTGGGTAAGCGCCAATCAGCCCCAGCATTTT
size: -; V: TRBV3-1/TRBV3-2; J: TRBJ2-1; D: TRBD2; CDR3: CASSPGTSFHEQFF; DNA: TGTGCCAGCAGCCCCGGGACTAGCTTTCATGAGCAGTTCTTC
size: -; V: TRBV6-1; J: TRBJ2-7; D: TRBD1; CDR3: CASSEGDREIYEQYF; DNA: TGTGCCAGCAGTGAAGGGGACAGGGAAATCTACGAGCAGTACTTC
size: -; V: TRBV25-1; J: TRBJ2-7; D: TRBD2; CDR3: CASRTSGGTYEQYF; DNA: TGTGCCAGCAGAACTAGCGGGGGGACCTACGAGCAGTACTTC
size: -; V: TRBV7-6; J: TRBJ1-4; D: -; CDR3: CASSLAAGWNEKLFF; DNA: TGTGCCAGCAGCTTAGCGGCAGGATGGAATGAAAAACTGTTTTTT
size: -; V: TRBV19; J: TRBJ1-1; D: -; CDR3: CAAGPMNTEAFF; DNA: TGTGCCGCGGGACCGATGAACACTGAAGCTTTCTTT
size: -; V: TRBV19; J: TRBJ2-1; D: -; CDR3: CASSIFRGVSYNEQFF; DNA: TGTGCCAGTAGTATCTTCAGGGGAGTTTCCTACAATGAGCAGTTCTTC
size: -; V: TRBV7-8; J: TRBJ1-1; D: -; CDR3: CASSLARAGTEAFF; DNA: TGTGCCAGCAGCTTAGCTAGGGCAGGGACTGAAGCTTTCTTT
size: -; V: TRBV6-5; J: TRBJ2-1; D: -; CDR3: CASSYSTQGHREQFF; DNA: TGTGCCAGCAGTTACTCGACCCAGGGCCACCGAGAGCAGTTCTTC
size: -; V: TRBV9; J: TRBJ2-7; D: TRBD2; CDR3: CASSGGTTSYEQYF; DNA: TGTGCCAGCAGCGGCGGGACTACCTCCTACGAGCAGTACTTC
size: -; V: TRBV30; J: TRBJ1-1; D: -; CDR3: CAWRPSVSEAFF; DNA: TGTGCCTGGAGGCCCTCAGTGTCTGAAGCTTTCTTT
size: -; V: TRBV5-5; J: TRBJ2-1; D: -; CDR3: CASSWSGRYEQFF; DNA: TGTGCCAGCAGCTGGTCAGGGCGCTATGAGCAGTTCTTC
size: -; V: TRBV19; J: TRBJ1-1; D: -; CDR3: CASSKWSYTEAFF; DNA: TGTGCCAGTAGTAAATGGAGCTACACTGAAGCTTTCTTT
size: -; V: TRBV5-1; J: TRBJ2-1; D: TRBD2; CDR3: CASSNRLGTSAYNEQFF; DNA: TGCGCCAGCAGCAACAGGCTCGGGACTAGCGCTTACAATGAGCAGTTCTTC
size: -; V: TRBV19; J: TRBJ1-5; D: -; CDR3: CASSPTSTASNQPQHF; DNA: TGTGCCAGTAGCCCCACATCGACAGCGAGCAATCAGCCCCAGCATTTT
size: few; V: TRBV28; J: TRBJ2-7; D: -; CDR3: CASSLSSDGSSYEQYF; DNA: TGTGCCAGCAGTTTATCTTCAGACGGGAGCTCCTACGAGCAGTACTTC
size: -; V: TRBV30; J: TRBJ1-3; D: -; CDR3: CAGNEGSSGNTIYF; DNA: TGTGCCGGAAATGAGGGCAGCTCTGGAAACACCATATATTTT
size: -; V: TRBV3-1/TRBV3-2; J: TRBJ2-5; D: TRBD2; CDR3: CASSSASGSLETQYF; DNA: TGTGCCAGCAGTTCCGCTAGCGGGAGCTTAGAGACCCAGTACTTC
size: -; V: TRBV2; J: TRBJ1-6; D: -; CDR3: CASSEYSTVTSLHF; DNA: TGTGCCAGCAGTGAATATTCGACAGTGACCTCGCTCCACTTT
size: -; V: TRBV11-2; J: TRBJ2-1; D: -; CDR3: CASSSRGFNEQFF; DNA: TGTGCCAGCAGCTCCCGCGGATTCAATGAGCAGTTCTTC
size: -; V: TRBV18; J: TRBJ2-2; D: TRBD2; CDR3: CASSPPFSGSTGELFF; DNA: TGTGCCAGCTCACCTCCCTTTAGCGGGTCTACCGGGGAGCTGTTTTTT
size: -; V: TRBV27; J: TRBJ1-2; D: TRBD1; CDR3: CASSSYSSRDSHYGYTF; DNA: TGTGCCAGCAGTTCCTACTCGTCCCGGGACAGTCACTATGGCTACACCTTC
size: -; V: TRBV5-1; J: TRBJ1-2; D: TRBD1; CDR3: CASSLVPGGADGYTF; DNA: TGCGCCAGCAGCTTGGTTCCAGGGGGCGCCGATGGCTACACCTTC
size: -; V: TRBV29-1; J: TRBJ1-2; D: -; CDR3: CSVVISRTNYGYTF; DNA: TGCAGCGTTGTTATAAGCCGAACTAACTATGGCTACACCTTC
size: -; V: TRBV12-3/TRBV12-4; J: TRBJ1-2; D: TRBD1; CDR3: CASSYRTGEGYTF; DNA: TGTGCCAGCAGTTATAGGACAGGGGAGGGCTACACCTTC
size: -; V: TRBV2; J: TRBJ1-6; D: TRBD1; CDR3: CASRRTGGDSPLHF; DNA: TGTGCCAGCAGAAGGACAGGGGGCGACTCACCCCTCCACTTT
size: -; V: TRBV28; J: TRBJ2-4; D: -; CDR3: CASSFEFGQRVSQEAKNIQYF; DNA: TGTGCCAGCAGTTTTGAGTTTGGGCAAAGAGTGAGTCAAGAGGCCAAAAACATTCAGTACTTC
size: -; V: TRBV3-1/TRBV3-2; J: TRBJ2-7; D: -; CDR3: CASTTGSTQYF; DNA: TGTGCCAGCACCACCGGGTCGACGCAGTACTTC
size: -; V: TRBV20-1; J: TRBJ2-7; D: -; CDR3: CGGQTPVEQYF; DNA: TGCGGAGGCCAGACGCCGGTGGAGCAGTACTTC
size: -; V: TRBV14; J: TRBJ2-7; D: TRBD2; CDR3: CASSPGLAREQYF; DNA: TGTGCCAGCAGCCCAGGACTAGCTCGAGAGCAGTACTTC
size: -; V: TRBV7-3; J: TRBJ2-5; D: -; CDR3: CASSTTGMETQYF; DNA: TGTGCCAGCAGCACAACAGGGATGGAGACCCAGTACTTC
size: -; V: TRBV7-9; J: TRBJ1-1; D: TRBD1; CDR3: CASSLVTGARTEAFF; DNA: TGTGCCAGCAGCTTAGTTACAGGGGCACGCACTGAAGCTTTCTTT
size: -; V: TRBV11-1; J: TRBJ2-3; D: -; CDR3: CASSSSPDNTDTQYF; DNA: TGTGCCAGCAGCTCGAGCCCCGACAATACAGATACGCAGTATTTT
size: -; V: TRBV21-1; J: TRBJ2-7; D: -; CDR3: CASGDWRTGRFVYEQYF; DNA: TGTGCCAGCGGGGATTGGCGCACAGGGCGTTTCGTATACGAGCAGTACTTC
size: -; V: TRBV6-1; J: TRBJ1-2; D: -; CDR3: CASSEGGNYGYTF; DNA: TGTGCCAGCAGTGAAGGAGGGAACTATGGCTACACCTTC
size: -; V: TRBV2; J: TRBJ2-1; D: TRBD1; CDR3: CASGEGGLSGEQFF; DNA: TGTGCCAGCGGGGAAGGGGGCCTTTCGGGTGAGCAGTTCTTC
size: -; V: TRBV4-1; J: TRBJ1-1; D: -; CDR3: CASSPSRGDSEAFF; DNA: TGCGCCAGCAGCCCATCGCGTGGGGACTCTGAAGCTTTCTTT
size: -; V: TRBV3-1/TRBV3-2; J: TRBJ1-2; D: TRBD1; CDR3: CASSQEYGTGSYGYTF; DNA: TGTGCCAGCAGCCAAGAATACGGGACAGGGTCCTATGGCTACACCTTC
size: -; V: TRBV19; J: TRBJ2-7; D: -; CDR3: CASSSEVPYEQYF; DNA: TGTGCCAGTAGTTCGGAGGTACCCTACGAGCAGTACTTC
size: few; V: TRBV2; J: TRBJ1-1; D: -; CDR3: CASRVRQTEAFF; DNA: TGTGCCAGCAGGGTGAGGCAGACTGAAGCTTTCTTT
size: -; V: TRBV5-1; J: TRBJ1-1; D: -; CDR3: CASSSPKPYQQGGVNTEAFF; DNA: TGCGCCAGCAGCTCCCCGAAACCATACCAACAGGGTGGGGTGAACACTGAAGCTTTCTTT
size: -; V: TRBV24-1; J: TRBJ2-5; D: -; CDR3: CATSVGSQSQETQYF; DNA: TGTGCCACCAGTGTTGGGAGCCAAAGCCAAGAGACCCAGTACTTC
size: -; V: TRBV7-2; J: TRBJ1-6; D: TRBD1; CDR3: CASSSSWTGGTPLHF; DNA: TGTGCCAGCAGCTCCTCCTGGACAGGCGGTACACCCCTCCACTTT
size: -; V: TRBV28; J: TRBJ2-3; D: TRBD2; CDR3: CASSPGLAGTDTQYF; DNA: TGTGCCAGCAGTCCGGGACTAGCGGGCACAGATACGCAGTATTTT
size: -; V: TRBV5-1; J: TRBJ1-5; D: -; CDR3: CASSFGGLGAQHF; DNA: TGCGCCAGCAGCTTCGGGGGGCTCGGGGCCCAGCATTTT
size: -; V: TRBV6-5; J: TRBJ1-2; D: TRBD1; CDR3: CASNGGDRGSYGYTF; DNA: TGTGCCAGCAACGGGGGGGACAGGGGGTCCTATGGCTACACCTTC
size: -; V: TRBV4-2; J: TRBJ1-2; D: TRBD1; CDR3: CASSPRTGGGFDYGYTF; DNA: TGTGCCAGCAGCCCCAGGACAGGGGGCGGCTTCGACTATGGCTACACCTTC
size: few; V: TRBV7-8; J: TRBJ1-2; D: TRBD1; CDR3: CASSLGTGSANYGYTF; DNA: TGTGCCAGCAGCTTAGGGACAGGCTCAGCTAACTATGGCTACACCTTC
size: -; V: TRBV30; J: TRBJ1-5; D: TRBD1; CDR3: CAWSVKGYRGFQPQHF; DNA: TGTGCCTGGAGTGTGAAGGGTTACAGGGGGTTTCAGCCCCAGCATTTT